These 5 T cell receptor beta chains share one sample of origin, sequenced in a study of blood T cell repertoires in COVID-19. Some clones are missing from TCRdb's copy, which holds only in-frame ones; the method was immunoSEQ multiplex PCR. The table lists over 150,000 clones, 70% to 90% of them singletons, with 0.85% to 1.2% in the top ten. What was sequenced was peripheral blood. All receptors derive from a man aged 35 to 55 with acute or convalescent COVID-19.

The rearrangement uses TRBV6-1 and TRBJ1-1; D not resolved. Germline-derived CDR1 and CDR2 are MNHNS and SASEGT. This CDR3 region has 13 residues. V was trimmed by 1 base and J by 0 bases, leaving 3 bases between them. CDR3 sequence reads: CASSEGLNTEAFF. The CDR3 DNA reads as TGTGCCAGCAGTGAAGGGCTGAACACTGAAGCTTTCTTT.

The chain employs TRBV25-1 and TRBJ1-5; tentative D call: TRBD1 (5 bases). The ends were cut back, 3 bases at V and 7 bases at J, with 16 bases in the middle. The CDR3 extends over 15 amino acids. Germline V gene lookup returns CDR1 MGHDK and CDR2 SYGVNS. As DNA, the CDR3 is TGTGCCAGCAGTGATGGGGCGGGGGGTCAACAGCCCCAGCATTTT. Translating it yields CASSDGAGGQQPQHF. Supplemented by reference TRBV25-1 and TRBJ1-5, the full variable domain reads EADIYQTPRYLVIGTGKKITLECSQTMGHDKMYWYQQDPGMELHLIHYSYGVNSTEKGDLSSESTVSRIRTEHFPLTLESARPSHTSQYLCASSDGAGGQQPQHFGDGTRLSIL.

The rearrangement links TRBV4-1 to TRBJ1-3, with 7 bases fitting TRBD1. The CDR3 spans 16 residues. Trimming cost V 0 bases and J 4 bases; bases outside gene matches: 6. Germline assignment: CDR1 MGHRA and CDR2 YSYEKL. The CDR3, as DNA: TGCGCCAGCAGCCAAGACCGGGACAGAGTAGGAAACACCATATATTTT. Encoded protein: CASSQDRDRVGNTIYF.

This CDR3 is CASSLIGNTGELFF. The CDR3 DNA reads as TGCGCCAGCAGCTTGATCGGGAACACCGGGGAGCTGTTTTTT. The chain is built from TRBV5-1 and TRBJ2-2; no reliable D call. The CDR3 is 14 amino acids. Germline V gene lookup returns CDR1 SGHRS and CDR2 YFSETQ. V was pared by 1 base and J by 1 base, with 5 bases between.

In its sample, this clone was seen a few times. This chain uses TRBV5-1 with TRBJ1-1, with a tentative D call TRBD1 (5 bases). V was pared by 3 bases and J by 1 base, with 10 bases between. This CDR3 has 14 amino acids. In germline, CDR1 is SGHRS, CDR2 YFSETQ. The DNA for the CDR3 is TGCGCCAGCAGCTATGTGGGGCAGAACACTGAAGCTTTCTTT. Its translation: CASSYVGQNTEAFF.